The clone carrying this T cell receptor beta chain was seen many times. This specimen belongs to a study of T cell repertoires in cytomegalovirus infection. For the study at large: Shared public TCR beta signatures pointed to both CMV infection and a matching HLA type.

Via MiXCR, TCRdb re-called the reads, giving one row per CDR3 protein. The table shows roughly 760,000 distinct CDR3 sequences, with about 40% occurring only once. The CDR3 is 12 residues long. The J segment lost 7 bases and the V segment lost 8 bases, leaving 4 bases of the junction unmatched. Germline CDR1 is MNHEY and CDR2 is SVGAGI. The sequence derives from a human donor in good health (CMV status not recorded). Some clones in this sample may be carry-over from other donors' samples. The chain uses TRBV6-5 and TRBJ1-3, with 8 bases that match TRBD1. Sequenced sample: PBMCs. The CDR3 reads CASSQGGNTIYF. DNA for the CDR3: TGTGCCAGCTCACAGGGGGGGAACACCATATATTTT.